These T cell receptor beta chains were read from a single sample in a study of PD-L1 blockade in urothelial cancer. The method was immunoSEQ multiplex PCR; TCRdb's version includes in-frame clones alone and lacks a portion of them. The sample shows roughly 45,000 clones, 70% to 90% of them seen only once. Here the sequenced sample was PBMCs, taken around atezolizumab (anti-PD-L1) treatment. These receptors were collected from a man between 60 and 70 years old with urothelial cancer. The CDR3 runs from the conserved cysteine through the conserved F or W. Fields, in order: clone size, D gene, V gene, J gene, CDR3 protein, CDR3 DNA. A D gene is named only where the DNA matches it firmly. Clone size appears in some rows only: once, few, many, or a class for an expanded clone.

.	.	TRBV15	TRBJ2-5	CATKVGDTPETQYF	TGTGCCACCAAGGTCGGGGACACCCCAGAGACCCAGTACTTC
.	TRBD1	TRBV6-1	TRBJ1-5	CASRAAGGFGQPQHF	TGTGCCAGCAGGGCGGCAGGGGGCTTCGGGCAGCCCCAGCATTTT
few	.	TRBV4-2	TRBJ1-6	CASSPEARSSYNSPLHF	TGTGCCAGCAGCCCCGAAGCCCGAAGCTCCTATAATTCACCCCTCCACTTT
.	TRBD1	TRBV18	TRBJ1-2	CASSPGQGDNYGYTF	TGTGCCAGCTCACCAGGACAGGGTGATAACTATGGCTACACCTTC
once	TRBD2	TRBV4-2	TRBJ2-3	CASSQVSGGSTDTQYF	TGTGCCAGCAGCCAAGTTAGCGGGGGAAGCACAGATACGCAGTATTTT
.	.	TRBV6-6	TRBJ1-1	CAGGAGWNTEAFF	TGTGCCGGGGGGGCTGGATGGAACACTGAAGCTTTCTTT
.	TRBD2	TRBV2	TRBJ2-3	CASTGGEWTQYF	TGTGCCAGCACTGGGGGGGAATGGACGCAGTATTTT
once	TRBD1	TRBV11-2	TRBJ1-2	CASSFTGGIYGYTF	TGTGCCAGCAGCTTCACAGGGGGCATCTATGGCTACACCTTC
.	TRBD1	TRBV5-4	TRBJ1-2	CASRPGQGGYGYTF	TGTGCCAGCAGACCCGGACAGGGGGGTTATGGCTACACCTTC
.	TRBD2	TRBV28	TRBJ2-7	CASSLSNWGLAGGLRGQYF	TGTGCCAGCAGTTTATCTAACTGGGGACTAGCGGGTGGCCTACGAGGGCAGTACTTC
.	.	TRBV28	TRBJ1-2	CATSTVVDGYTF	TGTGCCACCAGTACAGTGGTGGATGGCTACACCTTC
.	TRBD2	TRBV9	TRBJ2-1	CASSVGSSGGSDEQFF	TGTGCCAGCAGCGTAGGTTCCAGCGGGGGGAGCGATGAGCAGTTCTTC
.	TRBD2	TRBV7-9	TRBJ2-3	CASSLAWGGGAADTQYF	TGTGCCAGCAGCTTAGCGTGGGGCGGGGGGGCCGCAGATACGCAGTATTTT
.	TRBD2	TRBV7-2	TRBJ2-2	CASTTDGTSRTGELFF	TGTGCCAGCACCACGGACGGGACTAGCAGAACCGGGGAGCTGTTTTTT
.	.	TRBV19	TRBJ1-2	CASSIQAYGYTF	TGTGCCAGTAGTATACAGGCCTATGGCTACACCTTC
.	TRBD1	TRBV29-1	TRBJ2-3	CSGTRGLPTDTQYF	TGCAGCGGGACCAGGGGGCTCCCCACAGATACGCAGTATTTT
once	.	TRBV19	TRBJ1-1	CASSAGVGTEAFF	TGTGCCAGTAGTGCAGGGGTAGGAACTGAAGCTTTCTTT
.	.	TRBV6-4	TRBJ1-1	CASTGEAFF	TGTGCCAGTACAGGGGAAGCTTTCTTT
.	TRBD1	TRBV18	TRBJ1-1	CASSLDRGNTEAFF	TGTGCCAGCTCACTGGACAGGGGGAACACTGAAGCTTTCTTT
.	.	TRBV19	TRBJ1-2	CASSRTPPGLNYGYTF	TGTGCCAGTAGTAGAACGCCGCCAGGCCTCAACTATGGCTACACCTTC
.	TRBD2	TRBV4-2	TRBJ2-3	CASSQAGGKDTQYF	TGTGCCAGCAGCCAAGCGGGGGGTAAAGATACGCAGTATTTT
once	TRBD1	TRBV2	TRBJ1-4	CASKGQPTTNEKLFF	TGTGCCAGCAAGGGACAGCCGACTACTAATGAAAAACTGTTTTTT
once	TRBD2	TRBV9	TRBJ2-3	CASSVEAGGFIGDTQYF	TGTGCCAGCAGCGTAGAGGCGGGGGGTTTTATTGGAGATACGCAGTATTTT
.	.	TRBV5-6	TRBJ2-5	CASSFRLGGAQETQYF	TGTGCCAGCAGCTTCCGACTAGGGGGGGCCCAAGAGACCCAGTACTTC
.	.	TRBV7-2	TRBJ2-7	CASSWERTYEQYF	TGTGCCAGCAGCTGGGAGAGAACCTACGAGCAGTACTTC
few	TRBD1	TRBV27	TRBJ1-2	CASRDRNYGYTF	TGTGCCAGCAGGGACAGGAACTATGGCTACACCTTC
.	TRBD2	TRBV7-9	TRBJ2-7	CASSLLAGLEQYF	TGTGCCAGCAGCTTATTAGCGGGGCTCGAGCAGTACTTC
.	.	TRBV12-5	TRBJ1-3	CASGLTAAGGNTIYF	TGTGCTAGTGGCTTGACGGCCGCGGGAGGAAACACCATATATTTT